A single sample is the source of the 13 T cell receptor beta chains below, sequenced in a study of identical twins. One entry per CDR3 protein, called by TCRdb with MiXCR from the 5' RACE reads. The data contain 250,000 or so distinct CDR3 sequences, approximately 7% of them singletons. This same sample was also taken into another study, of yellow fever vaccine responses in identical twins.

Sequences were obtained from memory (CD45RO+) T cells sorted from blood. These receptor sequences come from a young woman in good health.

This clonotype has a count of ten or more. This CDR3 is CASSLFGGGSEQFF. In nucleotides, the CDR3 is TGTGCCAGCAGTTTATTCGGCGGTGGGAGTGAGCAGTTCTTC. The chain uses TRBV12-3 or TRBV12-4 and TRBJ2-1, with TRBD2 as a possible D gene (5 bases). V was shortened by 2 bases and J by 9 bases, with 14 bases between the two germline ends. The CDR3 is 14 residues long.

CDR3 region: CASRVLAGRQETQYF. The CDR3 DNA reads as TGTGCCAGCAGGGTACTAGCGGGGCGACAAGAGACCCAGTACTTC. J is TRBJ2-5 and V is TRBV3-1; 10 bases agree with TRBD2. Trimming removed 6 bases from V and 2 bases from J; junction bases left unmatched: 6. This CDR3 region has 15 residues. Germline CDR1 LGHDT, CDR2 YNNKEL (reference sequence).

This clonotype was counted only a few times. The chain's CDR3 is CSVEGGGLAAANYGYTF. CDR3 nucleotide sequence: TGCAGCGTTGAAGGGGGTGGATTGGCAGCAGCTAACTATGGCTACACCTTC. The chain combines TRBV29-1 with TRBJ1-2; D call uncertain. The CDR3 extends over 17 amino acids. Germline-derived CDR1 and CDR2 are SQVTM and ANQGSEA. V shed 1 base and J shed 0 bases, with 18 bases lying between them.

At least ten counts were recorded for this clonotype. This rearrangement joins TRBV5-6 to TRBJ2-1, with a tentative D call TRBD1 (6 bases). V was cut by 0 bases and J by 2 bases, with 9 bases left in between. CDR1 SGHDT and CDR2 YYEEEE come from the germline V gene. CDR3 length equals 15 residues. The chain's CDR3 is CASSLGTETYNEQFF. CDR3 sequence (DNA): TGTGCCAGCAGCTTGGGGACAGAAACCTACAATGAGCAGTTCTTC. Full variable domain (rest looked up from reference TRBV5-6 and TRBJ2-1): DAGVTQSPTHLIKTRGQQVTLRCSPKSGHDTVSWYQQALGQGPQFIFQYYEEEERQRGNFPDRFSGHQFPNYSSELNVNALLLGDSALYLCASSLGTETYNEQFFGPGTRLTVL.

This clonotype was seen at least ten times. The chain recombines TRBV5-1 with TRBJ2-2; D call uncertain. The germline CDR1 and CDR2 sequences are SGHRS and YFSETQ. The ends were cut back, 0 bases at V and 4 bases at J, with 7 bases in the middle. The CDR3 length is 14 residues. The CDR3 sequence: CASSLGTSTGELFF. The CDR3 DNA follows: TGCGCCAGCAGCTTGGGGACCTCCACCGGGGAGCTGTTTTTT.

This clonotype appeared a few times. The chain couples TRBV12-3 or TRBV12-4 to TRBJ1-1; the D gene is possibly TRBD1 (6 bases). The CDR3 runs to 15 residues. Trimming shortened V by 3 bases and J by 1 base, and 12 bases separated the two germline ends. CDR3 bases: TGTGCCAGCAGTTTTTTTGGGGGCTCGAACACTGAAGCTTTCTTT. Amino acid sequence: CASSFFGGSNTEAFF.

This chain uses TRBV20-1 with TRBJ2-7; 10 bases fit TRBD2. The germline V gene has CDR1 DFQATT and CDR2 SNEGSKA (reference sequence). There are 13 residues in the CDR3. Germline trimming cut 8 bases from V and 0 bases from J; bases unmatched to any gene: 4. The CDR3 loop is CSSQREGSYEQYF. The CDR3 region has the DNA TGCAGTTCACAGCGGGAGGGCTCCTACGAGCAGTACTTC.

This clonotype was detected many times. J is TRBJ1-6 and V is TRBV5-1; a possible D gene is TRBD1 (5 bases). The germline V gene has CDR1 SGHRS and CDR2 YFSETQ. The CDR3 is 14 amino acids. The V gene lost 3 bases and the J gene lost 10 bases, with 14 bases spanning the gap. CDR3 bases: TGCGCCAGCAGCTCCATTGGGGGGGGATCACCCCTCCACTTT. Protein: CASSSIGGGSPLHF.

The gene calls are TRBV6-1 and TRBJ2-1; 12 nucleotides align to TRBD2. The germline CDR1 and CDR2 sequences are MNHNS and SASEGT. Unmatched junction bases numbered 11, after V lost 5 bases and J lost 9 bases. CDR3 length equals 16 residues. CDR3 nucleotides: TGTGCCAGCAGTACCCCCCTAGCGGGAGGGCCCGTTGAGCAGTTCTTC. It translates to CASSTPLAGGPVEQFF.

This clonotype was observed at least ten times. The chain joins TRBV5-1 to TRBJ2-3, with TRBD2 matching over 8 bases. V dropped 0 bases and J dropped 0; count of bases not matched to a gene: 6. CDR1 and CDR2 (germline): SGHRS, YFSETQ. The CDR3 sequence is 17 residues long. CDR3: CASSLEASGFSTDTQYF. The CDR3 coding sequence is TGCGCCAGCAGCTTGGAAGCTAGCGGGTTCAGCACAGATACGCAGTATTTT.

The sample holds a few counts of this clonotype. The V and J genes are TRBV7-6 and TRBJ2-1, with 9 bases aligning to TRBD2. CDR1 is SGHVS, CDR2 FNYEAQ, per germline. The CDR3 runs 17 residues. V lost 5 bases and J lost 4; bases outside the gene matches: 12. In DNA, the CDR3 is TGTGCCAGCAGCCCCACCATGATGCGGGGGGGTTACAATGAGCAGTTCTTC. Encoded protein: CASSPTMMRGGYNEQFF. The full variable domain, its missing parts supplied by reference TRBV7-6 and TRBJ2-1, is GAGVSQSPRYKVTKRGQDVALRCDPISGHVSLYWYRQALGQGPEFLTYFNYEAQQDKSGLPNDRFSAERPEGSISTLTIQRTEQRDSAMYRCASSPTMMRGGYNEQFFGPGTRLTVL.

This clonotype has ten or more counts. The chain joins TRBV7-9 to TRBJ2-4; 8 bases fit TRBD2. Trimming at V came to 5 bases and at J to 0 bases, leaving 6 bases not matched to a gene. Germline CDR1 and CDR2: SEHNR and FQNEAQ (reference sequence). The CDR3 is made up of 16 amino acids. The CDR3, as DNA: TGTGCCAGCAGCCCGGGGGGGGGGCTAGCCAAAAACATTCAGTACTTC. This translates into CASSPGGGLAKNIQYF.

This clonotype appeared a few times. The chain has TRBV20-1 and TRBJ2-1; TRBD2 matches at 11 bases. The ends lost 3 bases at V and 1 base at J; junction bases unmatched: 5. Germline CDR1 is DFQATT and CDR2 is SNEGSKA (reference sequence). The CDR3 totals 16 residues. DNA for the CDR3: TGCAGTGCTAGGACACTAGCGGGAGTATCCTACAATGAGCAGTTCTTC. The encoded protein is CSARTLAGVSYNEQFF.